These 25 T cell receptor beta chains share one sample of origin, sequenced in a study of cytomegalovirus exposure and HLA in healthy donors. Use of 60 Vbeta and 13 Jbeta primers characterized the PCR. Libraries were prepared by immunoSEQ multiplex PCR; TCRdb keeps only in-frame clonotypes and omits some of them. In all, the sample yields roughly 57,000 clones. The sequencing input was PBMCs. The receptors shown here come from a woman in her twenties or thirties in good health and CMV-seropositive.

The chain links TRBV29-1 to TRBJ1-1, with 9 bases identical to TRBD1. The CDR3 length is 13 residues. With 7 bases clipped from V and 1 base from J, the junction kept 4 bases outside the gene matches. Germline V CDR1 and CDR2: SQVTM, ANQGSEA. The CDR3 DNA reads TGCAGCGCGAGACAGGGGGGGAACACTGAAGCTTTCTTT. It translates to CSARQGGNTEAFF.

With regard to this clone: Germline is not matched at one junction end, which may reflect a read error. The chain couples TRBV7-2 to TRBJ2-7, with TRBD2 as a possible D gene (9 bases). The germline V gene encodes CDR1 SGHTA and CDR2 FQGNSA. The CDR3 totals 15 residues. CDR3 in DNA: TGTGCCAGCAGCCTAGCGGGACAGGTGCACTACGAGCAGTACTTC. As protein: CASSLAGQVHYEQYF.

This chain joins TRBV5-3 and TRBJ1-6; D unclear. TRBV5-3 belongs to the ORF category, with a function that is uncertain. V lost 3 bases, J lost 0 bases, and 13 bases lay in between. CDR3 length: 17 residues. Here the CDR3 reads CARSSPKSSSYNSPLHF. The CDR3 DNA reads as TGTGCCAGAAGCTCGCCAAAATCGAGCTCCTATAATTCACCCCTCCACTTT.

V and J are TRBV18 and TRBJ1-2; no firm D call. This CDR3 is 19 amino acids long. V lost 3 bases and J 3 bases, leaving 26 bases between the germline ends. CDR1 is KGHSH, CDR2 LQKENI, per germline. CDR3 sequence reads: CASSPLPLRGRRLYYGYTF. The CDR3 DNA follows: TGTGCCAGCTCACCGCTCCCTCTCCGGGGTCGCCGACTATACTATGGCTACACCTTC.

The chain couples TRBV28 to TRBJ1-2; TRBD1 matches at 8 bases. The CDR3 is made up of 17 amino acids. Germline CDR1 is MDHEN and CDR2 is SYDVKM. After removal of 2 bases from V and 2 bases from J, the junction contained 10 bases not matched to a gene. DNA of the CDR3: TGTGCCAGCAGTTTAACCCAGGCAGGGGGCGGGAACTATGGCTACACCTTC. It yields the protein CASSLTQAGGGNYGYTF.

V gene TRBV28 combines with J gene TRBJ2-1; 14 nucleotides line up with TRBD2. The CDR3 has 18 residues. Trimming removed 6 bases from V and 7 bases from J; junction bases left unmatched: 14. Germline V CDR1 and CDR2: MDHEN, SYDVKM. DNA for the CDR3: TGTGCCAGCAGGACTAGCGGGGGGGGAAGGGTAACGTTGAATGAGCAGTTCTTC. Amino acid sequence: CASRTSGGGRVTLNEQFF.

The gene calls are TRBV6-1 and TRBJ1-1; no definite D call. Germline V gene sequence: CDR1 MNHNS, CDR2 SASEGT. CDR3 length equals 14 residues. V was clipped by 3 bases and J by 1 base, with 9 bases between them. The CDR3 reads CASSDWGGNTEAFF. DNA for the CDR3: TGTGCCAGCAGTGATTGGGGAGGGAACACTGAAGCTTTCTTT.

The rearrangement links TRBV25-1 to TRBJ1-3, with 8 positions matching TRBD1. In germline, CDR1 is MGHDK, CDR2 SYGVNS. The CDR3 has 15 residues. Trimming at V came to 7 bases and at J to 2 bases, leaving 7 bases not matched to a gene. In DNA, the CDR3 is TGTGCCAGCACAGCGGACAGGGTAACTGGAAACACCATATATTTT. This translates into CASTADRVTGNTIYF.

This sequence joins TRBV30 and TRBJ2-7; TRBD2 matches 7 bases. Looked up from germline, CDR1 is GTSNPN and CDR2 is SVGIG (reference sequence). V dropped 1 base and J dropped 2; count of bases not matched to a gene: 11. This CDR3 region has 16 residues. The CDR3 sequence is CAWSARRGRGAYEQYF. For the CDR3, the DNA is TGTGCCTGGAGTGCGAGACGGGGGAGGGGCGCCTACGAGCAGTACTTC.

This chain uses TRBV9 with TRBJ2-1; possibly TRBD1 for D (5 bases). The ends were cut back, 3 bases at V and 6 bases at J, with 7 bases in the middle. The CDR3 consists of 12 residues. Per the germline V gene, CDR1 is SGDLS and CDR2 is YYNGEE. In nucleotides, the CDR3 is TGTGCCAGCAGCGGACAGTTCAATGAGCAGTTCTTC. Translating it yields CASSGQFNEQFF.

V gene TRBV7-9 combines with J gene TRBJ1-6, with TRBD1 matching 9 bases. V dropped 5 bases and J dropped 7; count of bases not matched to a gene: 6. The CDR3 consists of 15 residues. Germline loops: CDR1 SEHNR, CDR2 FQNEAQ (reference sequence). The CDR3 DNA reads TGTGCCAGCAGCACCGGGACAGGGTACAATTCACCCCTCCACTTT. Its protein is CASSTGTGYNSPLHF.

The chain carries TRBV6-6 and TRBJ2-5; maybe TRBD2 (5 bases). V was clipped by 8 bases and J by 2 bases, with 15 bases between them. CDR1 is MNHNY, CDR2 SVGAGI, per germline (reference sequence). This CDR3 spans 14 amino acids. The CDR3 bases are TGTGCCAGCCAGAGGACGGGGTGGCAAGAGACCCAGTACTTC. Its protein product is CASQRTGWQETQYF.

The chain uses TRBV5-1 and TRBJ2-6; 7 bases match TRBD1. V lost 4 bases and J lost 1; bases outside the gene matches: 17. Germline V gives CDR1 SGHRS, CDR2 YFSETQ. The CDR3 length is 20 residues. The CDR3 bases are TGCGCCAGCAGCGTAGATGGTTTTGTAGGGGGCGGATCTGGGGCCAACGTCCTGACTTTC. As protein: CASSVDGFVGGGSGANVLTF.

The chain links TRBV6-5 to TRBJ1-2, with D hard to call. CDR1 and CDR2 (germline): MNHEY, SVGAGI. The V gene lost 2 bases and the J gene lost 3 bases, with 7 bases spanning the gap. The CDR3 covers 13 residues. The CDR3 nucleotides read TGTGCCAGCAGTTACATGGGCCACTATGGCTACACCTTC. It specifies CASSYMGHYGYTF.

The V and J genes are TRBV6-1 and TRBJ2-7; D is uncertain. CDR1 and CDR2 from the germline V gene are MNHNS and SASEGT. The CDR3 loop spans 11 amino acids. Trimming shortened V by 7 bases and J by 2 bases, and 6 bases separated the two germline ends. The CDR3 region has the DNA TGTGCCAGCAAATTCACCTACGAGCAGTACTTC. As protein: CASKFTYEQYF.

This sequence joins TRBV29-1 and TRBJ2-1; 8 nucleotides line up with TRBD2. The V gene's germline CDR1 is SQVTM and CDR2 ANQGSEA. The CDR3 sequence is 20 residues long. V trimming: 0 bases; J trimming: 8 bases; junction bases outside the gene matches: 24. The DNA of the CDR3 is TGCAGCGTTGAAGACCGTTTGCATCGGTGGTCGAGCGGGAGCATCGATGAGCAGTTCTTC. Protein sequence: CSVEDRLHRWSSGSIDEQFF.

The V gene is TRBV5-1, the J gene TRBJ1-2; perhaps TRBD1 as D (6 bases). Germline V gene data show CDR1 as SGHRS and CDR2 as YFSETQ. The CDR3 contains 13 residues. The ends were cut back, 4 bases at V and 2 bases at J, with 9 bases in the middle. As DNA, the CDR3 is TGCGCCAGCAGCCGGGACACCAACTATGGCTACACCTTC. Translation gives CASSRDTNYGYTF.

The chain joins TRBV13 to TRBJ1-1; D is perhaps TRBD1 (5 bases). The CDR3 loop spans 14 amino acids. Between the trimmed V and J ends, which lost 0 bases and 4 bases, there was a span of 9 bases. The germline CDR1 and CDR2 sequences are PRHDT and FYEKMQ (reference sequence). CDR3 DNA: TGTGCCAGCAGCTTAGGAGCAGGGATCACTGAAGCTTTCTTT. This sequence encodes CASSLGAGITEAFF.

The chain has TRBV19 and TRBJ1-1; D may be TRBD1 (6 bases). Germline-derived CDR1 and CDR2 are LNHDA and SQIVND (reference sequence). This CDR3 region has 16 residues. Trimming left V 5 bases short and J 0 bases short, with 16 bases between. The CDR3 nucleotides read TGTGCCAGTAGTCCCCTGGGTAGGGGGATGAACACTGAAGCTTTCTTT. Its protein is CASSPLGRGMNTEAFF.

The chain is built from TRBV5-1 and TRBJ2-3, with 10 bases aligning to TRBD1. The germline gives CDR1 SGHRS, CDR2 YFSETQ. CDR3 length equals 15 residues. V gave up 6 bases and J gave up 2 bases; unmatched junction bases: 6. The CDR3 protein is CASIRDRGITDTQYF. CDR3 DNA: TGCGCCAGCATCCGGGACAGGGGAATCACAGATACGCAGTATTTT. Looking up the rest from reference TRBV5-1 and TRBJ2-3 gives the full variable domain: KAGVTQTPRYLIKTRGQQVTLSCSPISGHRSVSWYQQTPGQGLQFLFEYFSETQRNKGNFPGRFSGRQFSNSRSEMNVSTLELGDSALYLCASIRDRGITDTQYFGPGTRLTVL.

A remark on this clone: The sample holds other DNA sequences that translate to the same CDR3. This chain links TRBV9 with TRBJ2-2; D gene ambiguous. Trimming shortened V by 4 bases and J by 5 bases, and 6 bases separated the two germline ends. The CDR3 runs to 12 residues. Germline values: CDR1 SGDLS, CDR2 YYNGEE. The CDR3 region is CASSSRTGELFF. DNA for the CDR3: TGTGCCAGCAGCTCCAGGACCGGGGAGCTGTTTTTT.

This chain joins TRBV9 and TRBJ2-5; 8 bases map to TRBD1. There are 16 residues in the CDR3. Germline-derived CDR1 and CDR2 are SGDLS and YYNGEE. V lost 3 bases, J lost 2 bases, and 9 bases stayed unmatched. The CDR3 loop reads CASSGTGQVKQETQYF. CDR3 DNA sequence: TGTGCCAGCAGCGGCACGGGACAGGTGAAACAAGAGACCCAGTACTTC. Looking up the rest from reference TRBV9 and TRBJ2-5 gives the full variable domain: DSGVTQTPKHLITATGQRVTLRCSPRSGDLSVYWYQQSLDQGLQFLIQYYNGEERAKGNILERFSAQQFPDLHSELNLSSLELGDSALYFCASSGTGQVKQETQYFGPGTRLLVL.

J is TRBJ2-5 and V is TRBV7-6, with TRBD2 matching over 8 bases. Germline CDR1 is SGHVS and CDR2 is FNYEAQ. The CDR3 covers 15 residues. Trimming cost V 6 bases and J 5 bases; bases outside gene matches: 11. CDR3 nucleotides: TGTGCCAGCAGACAATTTAGCGGGGTGGGGGAGACCCAGTACTTC. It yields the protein CASRQFSGVGETQYF.

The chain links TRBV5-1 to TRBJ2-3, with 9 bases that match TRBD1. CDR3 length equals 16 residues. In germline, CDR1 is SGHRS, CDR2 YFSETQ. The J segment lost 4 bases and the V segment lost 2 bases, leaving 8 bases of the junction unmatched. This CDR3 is CASSFTGGGGADTQYF. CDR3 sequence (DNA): TGCGCCAGCAGCTTTACAGGGGGCGGTGGTGCAGATACGCAGTATTTT.

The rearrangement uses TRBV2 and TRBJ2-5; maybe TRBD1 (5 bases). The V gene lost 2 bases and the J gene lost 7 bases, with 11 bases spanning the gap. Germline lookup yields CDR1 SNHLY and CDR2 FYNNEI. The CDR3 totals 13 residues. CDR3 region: CASSEPGIRTQYF. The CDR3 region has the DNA TGTGCCAGCAGTGAACCAGGGATCCGGACCCAGTACTTC.